The 26 T cell receptor beta chains listed next were all sequenced from one sample in a study of control samples from healthy donors and cancer patients. The assay was immunoSEQ multiplex PCR, and TCRdb's table has in-frame clones only and misses some. This table has roughly 81,000 clones, more than 65% appearing once. Sequenced input: PBMCs. Receptor source: a man in his fifties or sixties with head and neck cancer.

The chain joins TRBV2 to TRBJ2-2, with 9 bases fitting TRBD2. Germline CDR1 is SNHLY and CDR2 is FYNNEI. The CDR3 has 16 residues. The J segment lost 3 bases and the V segment lost 4 bases, leaving 6 bases of the junction unmatched. CDR3 loop: CASSVREGVDTGELFF. The CDR3 bases are TGTGCCAGCAGTGTGCGGGAGGGAGTGGACACCGGGGAGCTGTTTTTT.

V and J are TRBV28 and TRBJ1-4, with D possibly matching TRBD1 (5 bases). Trimming cost V 4 bases and J 4 bases, with 19 bases left between them. The V gene's germline CDR1 is MDHEN and CDR2 SYDVKM. This CDR3 contains 17 residues. This CDR3 reads CASSSFGSGRNNEKLFF. The CDR3 bases are TGTGCCAGCAGTTCGTTCGGGTCGGGGCGGAATAATGAAAAACTGTTTTTT. Filled out from reference TRBV28 and TRBJ1-4, the complete variable domain reads DVKVTQSSRYLVKRTGEKVFLECVQDMDHENMFWYRQDPGLGLRLIYFSYDVKMKEKGDIPEGYSVSREKKERFSLILESASTNQTSMYLCASSSFGSGRNNEKLFFGSGTQLSVL.

V is TRBV6-5 and J is TRBJ1-1; TRBD1 aligns across 10 bases. The CDR3 length is 14 residues. V lost 2 bases to trimming and J lost 10 bases; unmatched junction nucleotides: 7. Germline V CDR1 and CDR2: MNHEY, SVGAGI. This chain's CDR3 is CASSYATGGKGAFF. In DNA, the CDR3 is TGTGCCAGCAGTTACGCGACAGGGGGCAAGGGAGCTTTCTTT.

V and J are TRBV11-1 and TRBJ2-2, with a weak D call TRBD1 (5 bases). Trimming stripped 1 base from V and 4 bases from J, with 13 bases between. This CDR3 contains 16 residues. Germline loops: CDR1 SGHAT, CDR2 FQDESV (reference sequence). CDR3 DNA sequence: TGTGCCAGCAGCTTAGGGGGCGCGGCTCTCACCGGGGAGCTGTTTTTT. Translation gives CASSLGGAALTGELFF. The full variable domain, in which reference TRBV11-1 and TRBJ2-2 provide the parts outside the CDR3, is EAEVAQSPRYKITEKSQAVAFWCDPISGHATLYWYRQILGQGPELLVQFQDESVVDDSQLPKDRFSAERLKGVDSTLKIQPAELGDSAMYLCASSLGGAALTGELFFGEGSRLTVL.

The chain couples TRBV5-1 to TRBJ2-1; D possibly corresponds to TRBD2 (6 bases). This CDR3 is 17 amino acids long. V was shortened by 4 bases and J by 2 bases, with 19 bases between the two germline ends. The germline V gene encodes CDR1 SGHRS and CDR2 YFSETQ. The DNA for the CDR3 is TGCGCCAGCAGCCCCCTCGGAGTGGGAGGCACCTACAATGAGCAGTTCTTC. This encodes CASSPLGVGGTYNEQFF.

CDR3 region: CATSMGQGTYEQYF. Written as DNA, the CDR3 is TGTGCCACCAGCATGGGACAGGGGACCTACGAGCAGTACTTC. The gene calls are TRBV15 and TRBJ2-7; TRBD1 aligns across 10 bases. Germline V gene lookup returns CDR1 LNHNV and CDR2 YYDKDF (reference sequence). The CDR3 has 14 residues. The ends lost 4 bases at V and 2 bases at J; junction bases unmatched: 2.

The chain joins TRBV30 to TRBJ1-2; D unresolved. The CDR3 runs 13 residues. Germline lookup yields CDR1 GTSNPN and CDR2 SVGIG (reference sequence). Trimming left V 1 base short and J 4 bases short, with 10 bases between. The CDR3: CAWSELGSYGYTF. CDR3 in DNA: TGTGCCTGGAGTGAACTGGGTTCCTATGGCTACACCTTC.

As concerns this clone: Other DNA sequences in the sample encode the same CDR3. J is TRBJ2-5 and V is TRBV25-1; a possible D gene is TRBD2 (6 bases). Per the germline V gene, CDR1 is MGHDK and CDR2 is SYGVNS. This CDR3 is built from 13 residues. V was trimmed by 3 bases and J by 4 bases, leaving 9 bases between them. This CDR3 is CASSDGGRETQYF. Written as DNA, the CDR3 is TGTGCCAGCAGTGACGGAGGGCGAGAGACCCAGTACTTC. The complete variable domain, with remaining parts taken from reference TRBV25-1 and TRBJ2-5, reads EADIYQTPRYLVIGTGKKITLECSQTMGHDKMYWYQQDPGMELHLIHYSYGVNSTEKGDLSSESTVSRIRTEHFPLTLESARPSHTSQYLCASSDGGRETQYFGPGTRLLVL.

The chain is built from TRBV11-1 and TRBJ2-1; D gene unclear. Germline V lookup: CDR1 SGHAT, CDR2 FQDESV (reference sequence). CDR3 length equals 15 residues. V dropped 1 base and J dropped 1 base, with 8 bases sitting between them. The CDR3 spells CASSLEAASYNEQFF. The DNA of the CDR3 is TGTGCCAGCAGCTTAGAGGCGGCGTCCTACAATGAGCAGTTCTTC.

The V gene is TRBV18, the J gene TRBJ2-1; maybe TRBD2 (6 bases). Per germline, CDR1 KGHSH and CDR2 LQKENI. Trimming left V 2 bases short and J 5 bases short, with 16 bases between. This CDR3 has 16 amino acids. CDR3 DNA sequence: TGTGCCAGCTCACCAAAAGGGCTAGCGCGACACAATGAGCAGTTCTTC. Translating it yields CASSPKGLARHNEQFF.

The V gene is TRBV27, the J gene TRBJ1-5; 7 bases line up with TRBD1. The ends lost 6 bases at V and 5 bases at J; junction bases unmatched: 7. The CDR3 covers 14 residues. Germline CDR1 MNHEY, CDR2 SMNVEV (reference sequence). CDR3 amino acids: CASSPDRVHQPQHF. In nucleotides, the CDR3 is TGTGCCAGCAGCCCCGACAGGGTTCATCAGCCCCAGCATTTT.

The rearrangement uses TRBV5-1 and TRBJ1-6, with TRBD1 matching over 11 bases. The CDR3 spans 17 residues. V dropped 0 bases and J dropped 8; count of bases not matched to a gene: 7. Germline V gene sequence: CDR1 SGHRS, CDR2 YFSETQ. CDR3 protein: CASSLAVDRGPYSPLHF. CDR3 sequence (DNA): TGCGCCAGCAGCTTGGCTGTGGACAGGGGGCCTTATTCACCCCTCCACTTT. Complete variable domain (other parts from reference TRBV5-1 and TRBJ1-6): KAGVTQTPRYLIKTRGQQVTLSCSPISGHRSVSWYQQTPGQGLQFLFEYFSETQRNKGNFPGRFSGRQFSNSRSEMNVSTLELGDSALYLCASSLAVDRGPYSPLHFGNGTRLTVT.

The rearrangement joins TRBV19 to TRBJ2-3, with 7 bases that match TRBD2. This CDR3 contains 15 residues. Trimming cost V 6 bases and J 5 bases; bases outside gene matches: 11. Germline-derived CDR1 and CDR2 are LNHDA and SQIVND (reference sequence). CDR3 bases: TGTGCCAGTAGCCCCGCATTTGGGAGGGGAGATACGCAGTATTTT. This translates into CASSPAFGRGDTQYF.

The rearrangement links TRBV19 to TRBJ2-1, with TRBD2 as a possible D gene (5 bases). CDR1 and CDR2 from the germline V gene are LNHDA and SQIVND (reference sequence). The CDR3 totals 10 residues. The germline V and J ends were trimmed by 10 bases and 8 bases, with 9 bases remaining between them. The CDR3: CATGRDEQFF. CDR3 DNA: TGTGCCACGGGAAGAGATGAGCAGTTCTTC.

V and J are TRBV5-1 and TRBJ2-5, with 8 bases aligning to TRBD2. The J segment lost 5 bases and the V segment lost 3 bases, leaving 12 bases of the junction unmatched. This CDR3 spans 16 amino acids. Germline CDR1 SGHRS, CDR2 YFSETQ. As DNA, the CDR3 is TGCGCCAGCAGCTCAGCATACTGGGGCGGGGGGGAGACCCAGTACTTC. This sequence encodes CASSSAYWGGGETQYF.

V and J are TRBV5-4 and TRBJ2-7, with TRBD1 matching 10 bases. J lost 1 base, V lost 0 bases, and 4 bases had no gene match. Germline assignment: CDR1 SGHNT and CDR2 YYREEE (reference sequence). The CDR3 has 16 amino acids. Written as DNA, the CDR3 is TGTGCCAGCAGCTTGGAACCGGGACAGGGGTCCTACGAGCAGTACTTC. This gives the protein CASSLEPGQGSYEQYF.

J is TRBJ2-7 and V is TRBV20-1, with 10 bases lining up with TRBD2. Germline assignment: CDR1 DFQATT and CDR2 SNEGSKA (reference sequence). CDR3 length: 11 amino acids. CDR3 sequence: CRAGGPYEQYF. Written as DNA, the CDR3 is TGCAGAGCGGGAGGGCCGTACGAGCAGTACTTC.

The chain employs TRBV7-9 and TRBJ2-1, with D possibly called TRBD1 or TRBD2 (5 bases each). Trimming took 2 bases from V and 7 from J, leaving 15 bases between them. In germline, CDR1 is SEHNR, CDR2 FQNEAQ (reference sequence). The CDR3 spans 15 residues. CDR3 in DNA: TGTGCCAGCAGCTTACGTCGGATCGGGGCGAATGAGCAGTTCTTC. Translation: CASSLRRIGANEQFF. Variable domain in full (rest from reference TRBV7-9 and TRBJ2-1): DTGVSQNPRHKITKRGQNVTFRCDPISEHNRLYWYRQTLGQGPEFLTYFQNEAQLEKSRLLSDRFSAERPKGSFSTLEIQRTEQGDSAMYLCASSLRRIGANEQFFGPGTRLTVL.

This chain joins TRBV9 and TRBJ2-3; 7 nucleotides match TRBD2. V lost 4 bases, J lost 3 bases, and 5 bases stayed unmatched. Germline V gene sequence: CDR1 SGDLS, CDR2 YYNGEE. There are 14 residues in the CDR3. In DNA form, the CDR3 reads TGTGCCAGCAGCCTACGGACTAGAACAGATACGCAGTATTTT. Protein: CASSLRTRTDTQYF.

The chain couples TRBV12-3 or TRBV12-4 to TRBJ1-5; D ambiguous. The CDR3 sequence is 13 residues long. Trimming took 1 base from V and 4 from J, leaving 5 bases between them. CDR3 amino acids: CASSLVRNQPQHF. The CDR3 DNA sequence: TGTGCCAGCAGTTTAGTCCGAAATCAGCCCCAGCATTTT.

This clone was seen more than once but under ten times. The V gene is TRBV15, the J gene TRBJ2-5, with a tentative D call TRBD1 (8 bases). Trimming removed 8 bases from V and 5 bases from J, with 12 bases in between. CDR1 is LNHNV, CDR2 YYDKDF, per germline (reference sequence). CDR3 length equals 12 residues. The CDR3 DNA reads as TGTGCCACCGCACAGGGGGGGGAGACCCAGTACTTC. Its translation is CATAQGGETQYF.

This chain uses TRBV11-3 with TRBJ2-3; 9 bases fit TRBD1. With 4 bases clipped from V and 6 bases from J, the junction kept 8 bases outside the gene matches. The CDR3 is 15 amino acids. Per germline, CDR1 SGHNT and CDR2 YENEEA. The CDR3 nucleotides are TGTGCCAGCAGCTCAAGGACAGGGGTAGCGGATACGCAGTATTTT. The encoded protein is CASSSRTGVADTQYF.

V usage is TRBV9 and J usage is TRBJ2-1; D ambiguous. The V gene lost 1 base and the J gene lost 7 bases, with 12 bases spanning the gap. The germline V gene encodes CDR1 SGDLS and CDR2 YYNGEE. This CDR3 has 14 residues. Here the CDR3 reads CASSVLGFFNEQFF. CDR3 coding DNA: TGTGCCAGCAGCGTACTGGGATTTTTTAATGAGCAGTTCTTC.

J is TRBJ2-5 and V is TRBV3-1 (or the pseudogene TRBV3-2); 7 positions agree with TRBD2. Germline trimming cut 4 bases from V and 6 bases from J; bases unmatched to any gene: 8. The CDR3 spans 14 residues. Germline CDR1 is LGHDT and CDR2 is YNNKEL (reference sequence). The CDR3 is CASSLGLVGQTQYF. In DNA form, the CDR3 reads TGTGCCAGCAGCCTCGGACTAGTTGGGCAGACCCAGTACTTC.

This clone was detected once. This chain connects TRBV18 to TRBJ2-1; 8 bases fit TRBD2. Losses at the gene ends were 2 bases for V and 0 bases for J; bases not matched to a gene: 3. The CDR3 length is 16 residues. The germline V gene has CDR1 KGHSH and CDR2 LQKENI. The CDR3 sequence: CASSPSAGVSYNEQFF. The CDR3 nucleotides read TGTGCCAGCTCACCATCAGCGGGAGTCTCCTACAATGAGCAGTTCTTC.

The gene calls are TRBV2 and TRBJ1-4; no clear D. The CDR3 runs to 16 residues. The germline V gene encodes CDR1 SNHLY and CDR2 FYNNEI. Trimming took off 8 bases at V and 0 bases at J, with 16 bases between the two ends. CDR3 protein: CASSDGQLATNEKLFF. CDR3 in DNA: TGTGCCAGCTCGGACGGGCAATTGGCAACTAATGAAAAACTGTTTTTT.